This T cell receptor beta chain came from a study of blood T cell repertoires in COVID-19. Study background: Samples taken during acute and convalescent COVID-19 were collected in the United States, Italy and Spain. T cells, B-cell-depleted T cells, or PBMCs supplied cDNA or gDNA.

Assay used: immunoSEQ multiplex PCR; TCRdb lists only in-frame clones, some missing. The sample holds more than 80,000 clones; 80% to 95% are singletons and the top ten take about 6.7%. Patients at the Seattle site were enrolled during active infection and followed longitudinally. Germline CDR1 reads SGHAT; CDR2 reads FQNNGV. The CDR3 runs to 14 residues. Trimming cost V 1 base and J 1 base, with 7 bases left between them. Sequenced input: peripheral blood. This TCR came from a man between 18 and 29 years old with COVID-19, enrolled during active disease. The chain links TRBV11-2 to TRBJ2-5, with D maybe TRBD2 (6 bases). CDR3: CASSLGRAQETQYF. In DNA, the CDR3 is TGTGCCAGCAGCTTAGGGAGGGCCCAAGAGACCCAGTACTTC.